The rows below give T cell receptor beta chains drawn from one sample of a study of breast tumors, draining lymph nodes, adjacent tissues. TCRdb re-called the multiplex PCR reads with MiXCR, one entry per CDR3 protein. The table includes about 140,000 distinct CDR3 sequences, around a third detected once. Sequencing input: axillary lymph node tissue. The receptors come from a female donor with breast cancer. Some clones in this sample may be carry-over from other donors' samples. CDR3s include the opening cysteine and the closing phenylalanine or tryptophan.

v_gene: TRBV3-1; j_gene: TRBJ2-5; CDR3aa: CASSQAYRVQETQYF
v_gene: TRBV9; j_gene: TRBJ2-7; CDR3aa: CASSVGVGQAYEQYF
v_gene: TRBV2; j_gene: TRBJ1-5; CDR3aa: CASSEWGGAAYQETQHF
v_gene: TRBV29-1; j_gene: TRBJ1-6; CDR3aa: CSVRDRDNSPLHF
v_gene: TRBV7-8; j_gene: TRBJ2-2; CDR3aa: CASSLESQGELFF
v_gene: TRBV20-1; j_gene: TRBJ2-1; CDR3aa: CSASTDLVRFF
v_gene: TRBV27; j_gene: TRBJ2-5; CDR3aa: CASSRWGEGLAQETQYF
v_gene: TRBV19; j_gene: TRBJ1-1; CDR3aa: CASTDQRGGNTEAFF
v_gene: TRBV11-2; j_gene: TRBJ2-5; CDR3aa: CASSLGTRVETQYF
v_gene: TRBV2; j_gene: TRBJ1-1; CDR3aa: CASTANRQGNTEAFF
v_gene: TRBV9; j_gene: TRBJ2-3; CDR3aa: CASRRGSTDTQYF
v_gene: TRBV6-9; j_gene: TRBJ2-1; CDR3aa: CATLTGANLSPYNEQFF
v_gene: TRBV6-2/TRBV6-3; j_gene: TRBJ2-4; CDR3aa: CASSYSMGGAAKNIQYF
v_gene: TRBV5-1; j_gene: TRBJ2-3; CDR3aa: CASSFDRTDTQYF
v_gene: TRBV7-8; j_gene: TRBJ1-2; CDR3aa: CASSPPGGRSYGYTF
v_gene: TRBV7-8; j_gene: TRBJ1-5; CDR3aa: CASRPTGVNQPQHF
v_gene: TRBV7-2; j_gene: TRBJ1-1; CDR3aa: CASSFLVSRTEAFF
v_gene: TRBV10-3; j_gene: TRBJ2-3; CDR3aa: CAISVQGDADTQYF